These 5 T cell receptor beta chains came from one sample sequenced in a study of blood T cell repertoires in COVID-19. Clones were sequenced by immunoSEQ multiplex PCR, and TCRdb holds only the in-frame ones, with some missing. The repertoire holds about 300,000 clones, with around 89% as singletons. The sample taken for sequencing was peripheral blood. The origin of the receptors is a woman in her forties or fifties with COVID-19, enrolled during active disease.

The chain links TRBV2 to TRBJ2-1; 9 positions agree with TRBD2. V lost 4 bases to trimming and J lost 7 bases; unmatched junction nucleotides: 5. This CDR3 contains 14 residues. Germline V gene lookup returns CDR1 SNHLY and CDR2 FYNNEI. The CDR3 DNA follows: TGTGCCAGCAGTGCTAGCGGGATTAGAAATGAGCAGTTCTTC. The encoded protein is CASSASGIRNEQFF.

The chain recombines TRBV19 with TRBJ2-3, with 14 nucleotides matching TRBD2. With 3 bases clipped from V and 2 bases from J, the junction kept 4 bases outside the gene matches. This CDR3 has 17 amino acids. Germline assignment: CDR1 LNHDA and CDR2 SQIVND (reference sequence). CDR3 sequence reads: CASSIGLAGGLTDTQYF. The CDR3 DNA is TGTGCCAGTAGTATCGGACTAGCGGGAGGCCTCACAGATACGCAGTATTTT.

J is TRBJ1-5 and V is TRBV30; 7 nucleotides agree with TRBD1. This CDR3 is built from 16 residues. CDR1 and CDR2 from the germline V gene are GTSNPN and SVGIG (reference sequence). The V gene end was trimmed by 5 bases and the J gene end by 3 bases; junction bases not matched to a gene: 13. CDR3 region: CAWRTGTATFNQPQHF. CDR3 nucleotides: TGTGCCTGGCGGACCGGGACAGCGACCTTCAATCAGCCCCAGCATTTT. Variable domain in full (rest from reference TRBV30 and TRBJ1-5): SQTIHQWPATLVQPVGSPLSLECTVEGTSNPNLYWYRQAAGRGLQLLFYSVGIGQISSEVPQNLSASRPQDRQFILSSKKLLLSDSGFYLCAWRTGTATFNQPQHFGDGTRLSIL.

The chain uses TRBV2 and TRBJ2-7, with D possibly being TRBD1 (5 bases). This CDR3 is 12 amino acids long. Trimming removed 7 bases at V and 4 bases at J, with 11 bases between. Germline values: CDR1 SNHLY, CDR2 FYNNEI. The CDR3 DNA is TGTGCCAGCACCACAGGTTCTTACGAGCAGTACTTC. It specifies CASTTGSYEQYF.

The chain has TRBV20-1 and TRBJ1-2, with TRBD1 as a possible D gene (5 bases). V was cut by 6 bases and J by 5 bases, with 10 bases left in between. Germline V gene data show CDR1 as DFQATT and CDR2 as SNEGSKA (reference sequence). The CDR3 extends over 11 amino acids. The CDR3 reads CSASTGYGYTF. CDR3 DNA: TGCAGTGCCAGTACAGGATATGGCTACACCTTC.